This T cell receptor (beta chain) was obtained from a study of PD-L1 blockade in urothelial cancer. Time point defined: peripheral blood 6 weeks after treatment start. The table came from immunoSEQ multiplex PCR; TCRdb's copy has only in-frame clones and leaves some out. The sample records some 110,000 clones, under 95% being singletons. Germline loops: CDR1 SGDLS, CDR2 YYNGEE. The ends were cut back, 5 bases at V and 7 bases at J, with 12 bases in the middle. The CDR3 sequence is 13 residues long. The origin of this receptor is a man aged 60-69 years with urothelial cancer. The chain links TRBV9 to TRBJ2-2, with D maybe TRBD1 (6 bases). The source was PBMCs, collected around atezolizumab (anti-PD-L1) treatment. CDR3 residues: CASSGTGFGELFF. The CDR3 DNA reads as TGTGCCAGCAGTGGAACAGGGTTCGGGGAGCTGTTTTTT.